A selection of T cell receptor beta chains follows, all from one sample in a study of Tregs in tolerant kidney transplant recipients. Sequencing used immunoSEQ multiplex PCR; TCRdb keeps in-frame clones, though not all of them. The sample has 200,000 to 300,000 clones; more than 65% are singletons. The sequenced material came from CD4+ T cells from blood. These receptors were obtained from a human donor in good health. Both conserved end residues are part of each CDR3. A D gene is named only where the DNA matches it firmly. Some rows mark clone size as missing; the rest say once, few, many or name a class of expanded clone.

V gene	J gene	D gene	clone size	CDR3 protein	CDR3 DNA
TRBV7-3	TRBJ2-7	-	-	CASSQQSSYEQYF	TGTGCCAGCAGCCAACAAAGTAGCTACGAGCAGTACTTC
TRBV5-4	TRBJ2-3	-	-	CASSLAVVTTDTQYF	TGTGCCAGCAGCTTGGCCGTTGTCACCACAGATACGCAGTATTTT
TRBV30	TRBJ1-6	-	-	CAWNEDFIISNSPLHF	TGTGCCTGGAACGAGGATTTCATAATATCTAATTCACCCCTCCACTTT
TRBV9	TRBJ1-1	TRBD1	-	CASSPRGQETEAFF	TGTGCCAGCAGCCCCAGGGGGCAGGAGACTGAAGCTTTCTTT
TRBV18	TRBJ2-1	-	-	CASSPRRDEQFF	TGTGCCAGCTCACCCCGACGTGATGAGCAGTTCTTC
TRBV21-1	TRBJ1-6	-	-	CASSTRQVIYNSPLHF	TGTGCCAGCAGCACACGACAGGTCATTTATAATTCACCCCTCCACTTT
TRBV7-7	TRBJ2-1	TRBD2	-	CASSLGGLAEGAPYNEQFF	TGTGCCAGCAGCTTAGGGGGACTAGCGGAAGGGGCCCCCTACAATGAGCAGTTCTTC
TRBV10-1	TRBJ2-3	-	-	CASSESRGPDTQYF	TGCGCCAGCAGTGAGTCAAGAGGCCCAGATACGCAGTATTTT
TRBV9	TRBJ1-1	-	-	CASSSSGVSDTEAFF	TGTGCCAGCAGCTCCAGTGGTGTTTCGGACACTGAAGCTTTCTTT
TRBV6-4	TRBJ1-2	TRBD1	once	CASSVGTGNYGYTF	TGTGCCAGCAGTGTCGGGACAGGGAACTATGGCTACACCTTC
TRBV6-5	TRBJ2-7	-	-	CAAGAYDYEQYF	TGTGCCGCCGGTGCTTACGACTACGAGCAGTACTTC
TRBV6-1	TRBJ1-3	-	few	CASSEGGRSGNTIYF	TGTGCCAGCAGTGAAGGAGGGCGCTCTGGAAACACCATATATTTT
TRBV30	TRBJ1-4	-	-	CAWTVRTPTNEKLFF	TGTGCCTGGACTGTCCGGACCCCAACTAATGAAAAACTGTTTTTT
TRBV2	TRBJ2-5	TRBD2	few	CASSGERGAAQYF	TGTGCCAGCAGTGGGGAGCGGGGGGCGGCCCAGTACTTC
TRBV29-1	TRBJ2-7	TRBD1	-	CSVVGQPPYEQYF	TGCAGCGTCGTGGGACAGCCGCCCTACGAGCAGTACTTC
TRBV6-6	TRBJ1-1	-	-	CASSRKGETEAFF	TGTGCCAGCAGTCGAAAAGGGGAGACTGAAGCTTTCTTT
TRBV6-1	TRBJ2-3	TRBD1	-	CASSETGTDTQYF	TGTGCCAGCAGTGAGACAGGGACAGATACGCAGTATTTT
TRBV19	TRBJ1-4	-	-	CASSIGRGPTTNEKLFF	TGTGCCAGTAGTATAGGACGGGGGCCGACAACTAATGAAAAACTGTTTTTT
TRBV19	TRBJ1-5	-	-	CASSLGGYYSNQPQHF	TGTGCCAGTAGTTTGGGGGGGTATTATAGCAATCAGCCCCAGCATTTT
TRBV10-1	TRBJ1-1	-	few	CASSGGTEAFF	TGCGCCAGCAGCGGCGGCACTGAAGCTTTCTTT
TRBV27	TRBJ2-3	-	once	CASSLRVLTDTQYF	TGTGCCAGCAGTTTAAGAGTCCTCACAGATACGCAGTATTTT
TRBV5-1	TRBJ1-4	-	few	CASSLRGASNEKLFF	TGCGCCAGCAGCTTGCGGGGGGCGTCTAATGAAAAACTGTTTTTT
TRBV5-1	TRBJ1-2	-	-	CASSLTNNYGYTF	TGCGCCAGCAGCCTGACAAATAACTATGGCTACACCTTC
TRBV5-1	TRBJ2-7	TRBD1	once	CASSLDRGDYEQYF	TGCGCCAGCAGCTTGGACAGGGGTGACTACGAGCAGTACTTC